The rows below give T cell receptor beta chains drawn from one sample of a study of vaccination effects on CD4 cells after COVID-19. Their target antigens are unknown. TCRdb's table, derived via immunoSEQ multiplex PCR, lists solely in-frame clones and lacks some. The sample consists of 45,000 to 60,000 clones, around 70% of them appearing once. The material sequenced was CD4+ T cells from PBMCs cultured without peptide, taken after COVID-19 vaccination. The receptors were sampled from a human donor who received a COVID-19 vaccine. The CDR3 runs from the conserved cysteine through the conserved F or W. D genes are given only for firm matches. Only part of the rows carry a size: once, few, many, or a class if the clone is expanded.

j_gene | abundance | v_gene | d_gene | CDR3aa | CDR3nt
TRBJ1-4 | many | TRBV7-9 | - | CASSFGSLRTTSNEKLFF | TGTGCCAGCAGCTTTGGGTCCCTGAGGACTACGTCTAATGAAAAACTGTTTTTT
TRBJ2-3 | - | TRBV11-1 | - | CASSFSSGLRDTQYF | TGTGCCAGCAGCTTTTCATCGGGCCTCCGGGATACGCAGTATTTT
TRBJ2-5 | - | TRBV21-1 | - | CASSKARGTSVRETQYF | TGTGCCAGCAGCAAAGCGAGGGGGACTAGCGTAAGGGAGACCCAGTACTTC
TRBJ2-5 | - | TRBV19 | TRBD2 | CASSTAGTIQETQYF | TGTGCCAGTAGTACAGCCGGGACTATTCAAGAGACCCAGTACTTC
TRBJ2-5 | - | TRBV6-5 | TRBD1 | CASSKQGNQETQYF | TGTGCCAGCAGTAAACAGGGGAACCAAGAGACCCAGTACTTC
TRBJ2-7 | - | TRBV7-6 | - | CASSLGPGEAYEQYF | TGTGCCAGCAGCTTAGGGCCAGGGGAGGCCTACGAGCAGTACTTC
TRBJ1-1 | - | TRBV3-1/TRBV3-2 | - | CASSQGNGNTEAFF | TGTGCCAGCAGCCAAGGAAACGGGAACACTGAAGCTTTCTTT
TRBJ1-6 | - | TRBV5-1 | TRBD1 | CASTPGQGLSPLHF | TGCGCCAGCACGCCAGGACAGGGGTTGTCACCCCTCCACTTT
TRBJ2-5 | - | TRBV5-6 | - | CASSLAAHGTQYF | TGTGCCAGCAGCTTGGCGGCCCATGGGACCCAGTACTTC
TRBJ2-1 | once | TRBV27 | TRBD1 | CASSPILDRGNEQFF | TGTGCCAGCAGTCCAATCCTGGACAGGGGCAATGAGCAGTTCTTC